These 2 T cell receptor beta chains originate from one sample sequenced in a study of Ad26.COV2.S vaccination and SARS-CoV-2 variants. Here immunoSEQ multiplex PCR was the method, and the copy in TCRdb shows in-frame clones only, minus some. The sample lists about 680,000 clones; more than 80% were seen once. The treatment is: about 20 received Ad26.COV2.S at low or high dose, single or two shots; 5 received placebo; per-sample allocation not given. The samples date from day 63 after the first vaccine or placebo injection. The sequences come from peripheral blood, collected in a trial of Ad26.COV2.S vaccine versus placebo. The receptors stem from a person between 18 and 65 years old who received the Ad26.COV2.S COVID-19 vaccine or a placebo.

This clone was counted only a few times. V usage is TRBV30 and J usage is TRBJ1-6; TRBD1 might be the D (6 bases). This CDR3 comprises 19 residues. CDR1 and CDR2 from the germline V gene are GTSNPN and SVGIG (reference sequence). Trimming removed 0 bases from V and 1 base from J, with 19 bases in between. CDR3 sequence reads: CAWSVLRTQRGSYNSPLHF. CDR3 sequence (DNA): TGTGCCTGGAGTGTACTACGGACCCAAAGGGGGTCCTATAATTCACCCCTCCACTTT.

The DNA of the CDR3 is TGTGCCAGTAGTATGGGGAAACTAGCGTTCCAAGAGACCCAGTACTTC. Translation gives CASSMGKLAFQETQYF. The V and J genes are TRBV19 and TRBJ2-5; TRBD2 agrees at 7 bases. Trimming removed 3 bases from V and 1 base from J; junction bases left unmatched: 8. Germline CDR1 LNHDA, CDR2 SQIVND (reference sequence). The CDR3 covers 16 residues. The whole variable domain, filled in from reference TRBV19 and TRBJ2-5, reads DGGITQSPKYLFRKEGQNVTLSCEQNLNHDAMYWYRQDPGQGLRLIYYSQIVNDFQKGDIAEGYSVSREKKESFPLTVTSAQKNPTAFYLCASSMGKLAFQETQYFGPGTRLLVL.